This T cell receptor beta chain was profiled in a study of T-cell reconstitution after alpha-beta-depleted transplantation in children. General study points: Diversity of TCRbeta at day 60 was high in some patients, arising from surviving recipient T cells and thymic progenitors. Reportedly, roughly two months post-transplant, alpha-beta T cells arose from several hundred expanded graft clones. The authors attributed T-cell counts and diversity one year after transplant mostly to newly produced T cells.

Molecular barcoding with unique molecular identifiers was used for the TCRbeta library. In TCRdb, the PCR reads were re-called with MiXCR into one record per CDR3 protein. The sample includes hundreds of thousands of distinct CDR3 sequences, approximately 22% seen only once; the top ten take roughly 14%. This clonotype was detected only a few times. Its antigen is still unknown. The sample in question was PBMCs, mostly from graft donor cells, obtained 360 days after TCRalphabeta/CD19-depleted stem cell transplant. The receptor was derived from a boy younger than two who had a stem cell transplant for acute myeloid leukemia, so the T cells may come from the graft donor.

CDR3 protein: CSVDSDYGYTF. CDR3 nucleotides: TGCAGCGTGGACAGCGACTATGGCTACACCTTC. The chain combines TRBV29-1 with TRBJ1-2; weak D call: TRBD1 (6 bases). This CDR3 region has 11 residues. V dropped 6 bases and J dropped 3 bases, with 8 bases sitting between them. Germline V gene lookup returns CDR1 SQVTM and CDR2 ANQGSEA.